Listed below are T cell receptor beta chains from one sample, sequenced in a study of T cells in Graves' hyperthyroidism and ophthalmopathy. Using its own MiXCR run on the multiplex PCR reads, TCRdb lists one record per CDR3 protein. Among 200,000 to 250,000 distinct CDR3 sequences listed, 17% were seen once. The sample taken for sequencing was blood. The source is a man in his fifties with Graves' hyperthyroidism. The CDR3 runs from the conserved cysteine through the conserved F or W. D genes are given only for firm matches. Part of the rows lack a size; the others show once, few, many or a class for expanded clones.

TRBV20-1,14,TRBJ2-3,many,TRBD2,CSWLAGAGTDTQYF,TGCAGTTGGTTAGCGGGAGCGGGCACAGATACGCAGTATTTT
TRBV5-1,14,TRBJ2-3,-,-,CASSLDQVTDTQYF,TGCGCCAGCAGCTTGGACCAAGTCACAGATACGCAGTATTTT
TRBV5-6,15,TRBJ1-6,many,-,CASSLRQIYNSPLHF,TGTGCCAGCAGCTTGCGCCAGATCTATAATTCACCCCTCCACTTT
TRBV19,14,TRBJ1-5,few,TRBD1,CASKNRGNNQPQHF,TGTGCCAGTAAGAACAGGGGTAACAATCAGCCCCAGCATTTT
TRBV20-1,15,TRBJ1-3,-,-,CSARDLGQSGNTIYF,TGCAGTGCTAGAGATTTGGGTCAGTCTGGAAACACCATATATTTT
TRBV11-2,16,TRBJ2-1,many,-,CASSLLAGSGYNEQFF,TGTGCCAGCAGCTTACTGGCCGGGAGTGGGTACAATGAGCAGTTCTTC
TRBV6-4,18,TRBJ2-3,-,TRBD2,CASSDPRTSGRAPDTQYF,TGTGCCAGCAGTGACCCCAGGACTAGCGGGAGGGCCCCAGATACGCAGTATTTT
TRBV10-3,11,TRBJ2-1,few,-,CAISDTTEQFF,TGTGCCATCAGTGATACTACGGAGCAGTTCTTC
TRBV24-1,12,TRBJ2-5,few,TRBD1,CATQDRVETQYF,TGTGCCACCCAAGACAGGGTGGAGACCCAGTACTTC
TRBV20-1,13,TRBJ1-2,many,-,CSASDSSGYGYTF,TGCAGTGCTAGTGACAGTTCCGGCTATGGCTACACCTTC
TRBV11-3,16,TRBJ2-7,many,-,CASSLGKGRISYEQYF,TGTGCCAGCAGCTTAGGTAAAGGCAGAATAAGCTACGAGCAGTACTTC
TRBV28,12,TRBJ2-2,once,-,CANSTGPGELFF,TGTGCCAACTCGACGGGGCCCGGGGAGCTGTTTTTT